This T cell receptor beta chain comes out of a study of blood T cell repertoires in COVID-19 (dated by TCRdb to about 2020). Looking at the study overall: Samples from collaborators originated in the United States, Italy and Spain and spanned both the acute and convalescent phases of COVID-19. The prospective study material was composed of cDNA or gDNA derived from T cells, B-cell-depleted T cells, or PBMCs. The dataset comprised deeply sampled blood TCRbeta repertoires from subjects exposed to, actively infected with, or recovered from COVID-19. The repertoires were made available in a free public database intended to serve as a resource for research on the immune response to SARS-CoV-2. Samples were obtained from the ongoing ImmuneRACE study (first 160 participants) and from about 1,300 subjects provided by 6 global collaborators. Nearly every sample came with metadata listing a de-identified subject ID, COVID-19 status, age in years and sex. Where available, HLA class I and class II types were taken from metadata supplied by the sample provider and were not determined by assay-based typing. Study-wide findings and limitations: The amount of clinical and demographic metadata varied by source and participant and was provided uncurated.

Participants in the prospective study were aged roughly 18 to 100 years, lived in over 20 United States geographic areas, and enrolled through a virtual design. Cohort assignment in the prospective study relied on participant-reported clinical history from a screening survey and a study questionnaire. A participant counted as exposed if, within 2 weeks of entering the study, that participant had been in contact with someone who had a PCR-confirmed or clinician-diagnosed COVID-19 case. Mobile phlebotomists in the prospective study collected whole blood, serum and a nasopharyngeal or oropharyngeal swab from every participant. Additional blood draws and questionnaires over an approximately two-month period could optionally be provided by prospective study participants. Prospective study blood samples were shipped either frozen or at room temperature before DNA extraction. For CDR1 and CDR2, the germline V gene lists SNHLY and FYNNEI. V and J are truncated by 6 bases and 1 base respectively, leaving an intervening sequence of 9 bases. Including cysteine and phenylalanine, the CDR3 has 13 amino acids. Kept here is only the CDR3 DNA, which spans 39 bases and is read in frame from base 1.

This clone was counted once. Its antigen is still unknown. The sample holds no much larger clone one base away, and base qualities are not on file. The immunoSEQ Assay, a bias-controlled multiplex PCR, was used to amplify TCRbeta CDR3 regions from genomic DNA. In the authors' own workflow: The number of nucleated cells in each sample was estimated by amplification of reference gene primers within the assay. Sequence reads were collapsed and filtered to measure the absolute abundance of every unique TCRbeta CDR3 rearrangement. Productive Simpson clonality was computed per sample as the square root of Simpson's diversity index over productive rearrangements. TCRdb re-hosts the immuneACCESS table, in-frame sequences only. Its copies lack some clones; in the studies checked, an unresolved V gene accounts for under half of them, and the cause for the rest is not known. For V, J and clone size, that table is used; D and trimming come from the DNA. The sample records about 270,000 clones, approximately 90% of which are singletons. Clones ranked in the top ten supply 2.8% of the sample.

The sequence links TRBV2 to TRBJ1-1; too little of a D gene remains to name it. The TCR comes from a man aged 35 to 55 who had been exposed to COVID-19. The sample was PBMCs or T cells enriched from blood (not recorded which). The nucleotides are TGTGCCAGCAGCCTGGCGGGGAACACTGAAGCTTTCTTT. Translated, it reads CASSLAGNTEAFF.